This passage covers 10 T cell receptor beta chains from one sample sequenced in a study of T cell responses to AZD1222 COVID-19 vaccine. Profiled with immunoSEQ multiplex PCR; TCRdb holds only in-frame clones, not every one. Of under 200,000 clones listed, just under 95% were seen once; the top ten hold 1.6%. The source material was peripheral blood, sampled on day 0 of AZD1222 vaccination. The source is an adult in good health.

The chain recombines TRBV2 with TRBJ2-1; no firm D call. CDR1 SNHLY and CDR2 FYNNEI come from the germline V gene. Trimming shortened V by 4 bases and J by 0 bases, and 7 bases separated the two germline ends. The CDR3 consists of 14 residues. The CDR3: CASSGVGSYNEQFF. CDR3 in DNA: TGTGCCAGCAGTGGAGTAGGCTCCTACAATGAGCAGTTCTTC.

This clone was picked up one time. The chain is built from TRBV28 and TRBJ1-5, with D perhaps matching TRBD1 (5 bases). Trimming removed 4 bases from V and 2 bases from J, with 12 bases in between. Germline V gives CDR1 MDHEN, CDR2 SYDVKM. This CDR3 has 15 amino acids. For the CDR3, the DNA is TGTGCCAGCAGTTCCCATGACAGTCGCAATCAGCCCCAGCATTTT. Encoded protein: CASSSHDSRNQPQHF.

The chain recombines TRBV11-1 with TRBJ2-7, with no clear D. The CDR3 is 15 amino acids. The V end lost 2 bases, the J end lost 1 base, and 12 bases lay between the germline ends. Per the germline V gene, CDR1 is SGHAT and CDR2 is FQDESV (reference sequence). CDR3 nucleotide sequence: TGTGCCAGCAGCTTACGAGACCAGAGATCCTACGAGCAGTACTTC. This encodes CASSLRDQRSYEQYF.

The genes are TRBV12-3 or TRBV12-4 and TRBJ2-7; D is unclear. Trimming took off 6 bases at V and 2 bases at J, with 5 bases between the two ends. This CDR3 spans 11 amino acids. The CDR3: CASSVAYEQYF. CDR3 in DNA: TGTGCCAGCAGCGTCGCCTACGAGCAGTACTTC.

This clone was seen only once. The rearrangement uses TRBV7-2 and TRBJ1-5; a possible D gene is TRBD1 (5 bases). Germline CDR1 and CDR2: SGHTA and FQGNSA. Deletions cut 5 bases from V and 4 bases from J, with 15 bases between. The CDR3 consists of 15 residues. The CDR3 DNA reads as TGTGCCAGCAGCCCCGTGAGGGGCCGTAATCAGCCCCAGCATTTT. Translating gives CASSPVRGRNQPQHF.

The chain couples TRBV24-1 to TRBJ2-1; 12 bases match TRBD2. The CDR3 has 17 residues. V trimming: 4 bases; J trimming: 5 bases; junction bases outside the gene matches: 8. Germline-derived CDR1 and CDR2 are KGHDR and SFDVKD. DNA of the CDR3: TGTGCCACCAGTGACCCCGGACTAGCGGGGTCAAACAATGAGCAGTTCTTC. This codes for CATSDPGLAGSNNEQFF.

This CDR3 reads CASSQLVSGTQYF. CDR3 nucleotides: TGTGCCAGCAGCCAACTAGTATCGGGGACCCAGTACTTC. The V and J genes are TRBV14 and TRBJ2-5; no clear D. This CDR3 region has 13 residues. The ends were cut back, 2 bases at V and 7 bases at J, with 11 bases in the middle. Germline assignment: CDR1 SGHDN and CDR2 FVKESK. Full variable domain (rest looked up from reference TRBV14 and TRBJ2-5): EAGVTQFPSHSVIEKGQTVTLRCDPISGHDNLYWYRRVMGKEIKFLLHFVKESKQDESGMPNNRFLAERTGGTYSTLKVQPAELEDSGVYFCASSQLVSGTQYFGPGTRLLVL.

This sequence joins TRBV5-6 and TRBJ2-1; 9 bases line up with TRBD1. The junction had 7 bases not matched to a gene; V was cut back by 4 bases and J by 2 bases. This CDR3 is built from 16 residues. Germline lookup yields CDR1 SGHDT and CDR2 YYEEEE. The CDR3 bases are TGTGCCAGCAGCCCATGGACAGGGGAAACCTACAATGAGCAGTTCTTC. This translates into CASSPWTGETYNEQFF.

As DNA, the CDR3 is TGCGCCAGCAGCTTCGGAGATACCGGGGAGCTGTTTTTT. Translation: CASSFGDTGELFF. V is TRBV5-1 and J is TRBJ2-2; D not resolved. CDR1 and CDR2 from the germline V gene are SGHRS and YFSETQ. Trimming took 2 bases from V and 5 from J, leaving 7 bases between them. This CDR3 has 13 residues.

Concerning this clone: Sequence at one end of the junction differs from germline and may be a read error. The V and J genes are TRBV18 and TRBJ1-2, with a tentative D call TRBD1 (5 bases). The CDR3 is made up of 14 amino acids. CDR1 is KGHSH, CDR2 LQKENI, per germline. The CDR3 loop is CASTPQGNNYGYTF. The CDR3 region has the DNA TGTGCCAGCACACCTCAGGGAAACAACTATGGCTACACCTTC.